The 3 T cell receptor beta chains below come from one sample, sequenced in a study of blood T cell repertoires in COVID-19. Generated by immunoSEQ multiplex PCR, the TCRdb table keeps only in-frame clones and is missing some. Seen here are more than 110,000 clones, around 80% observed once, and the top ten hold less than 4.5%. Input material: peripheral blood. The receptors shown here come from a man in his 60s with acute or convalescent COVID-19.

The chain employs TRBV7-2 and TRBJ2-1; D perhaps matches TRBD1 (5 bases). CDR1 is SGHTA, CDR2 FQGNSA, per germline. Trimming pared 1 base from V and 1 base from J, leaving 11 bases between. The CDR3 sequence is 16 residues long. CDR3 amino acids: CASSLELAGSYNEQFF. The CDR3 nucleotides are TGTGCCAGCAGCTTAGAATTGGCAGGGTCCTACAATGAGCAGTTCTTC.

This rearrangement joins TRBV28 to TRBJ1-1; D unresolved. Trimming shortened V by 5 bases and J by 7 bases, and 14 bases separated the two germline ends. The germline V gene encodes CDR1 MDHEN and CDR2 SYDVKM. The length of the CDR3 is 13 residues. CDR3 residues: CASSRTSTSEAFF. In DNA, the CDR3 is TGTGCCAGCAGTCGCACGTCCACAAGTGAAGCTTTCTTT.

CDR3 coding DNA: TGCGCCAGCAGCCAAGCACTAGCGGTCGAGCAGTACTTC. It codes for CASSQALAVEQYF. The chain couples TRBV4-1 to TRBJ2-7, with 8 bases identical to TRBD2. Germline V CDR1 and CDR2: MGHRA, YSYEKL. The CDR3 has 13 residues. After removal of 1 base from V and 6 bases from J, the junction contained 2 bases not matched to a gene.